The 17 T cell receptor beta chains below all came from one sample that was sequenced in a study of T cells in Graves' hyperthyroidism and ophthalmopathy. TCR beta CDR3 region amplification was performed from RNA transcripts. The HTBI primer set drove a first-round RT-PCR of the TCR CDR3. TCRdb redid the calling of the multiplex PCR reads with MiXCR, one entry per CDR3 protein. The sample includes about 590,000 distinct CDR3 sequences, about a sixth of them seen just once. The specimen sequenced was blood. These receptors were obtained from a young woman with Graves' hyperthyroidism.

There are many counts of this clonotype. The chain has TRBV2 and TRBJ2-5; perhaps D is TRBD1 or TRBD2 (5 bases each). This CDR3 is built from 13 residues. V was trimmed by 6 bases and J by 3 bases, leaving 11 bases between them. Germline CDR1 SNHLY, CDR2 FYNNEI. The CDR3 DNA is TGTGCCAGCAGCCTGGGACCAGAAGAGACCCAGTACTTC. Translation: CASSLGPEETQYF.

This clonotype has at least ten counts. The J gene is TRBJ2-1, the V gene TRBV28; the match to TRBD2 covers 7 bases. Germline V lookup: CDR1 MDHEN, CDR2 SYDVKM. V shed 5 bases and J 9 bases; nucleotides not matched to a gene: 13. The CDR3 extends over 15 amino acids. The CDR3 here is CASSLGEGLYSEQFF. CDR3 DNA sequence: TGTGCCAGCAGTCTCGGGGAGGGCCTATATAGTGAGCAGTTCTTC.

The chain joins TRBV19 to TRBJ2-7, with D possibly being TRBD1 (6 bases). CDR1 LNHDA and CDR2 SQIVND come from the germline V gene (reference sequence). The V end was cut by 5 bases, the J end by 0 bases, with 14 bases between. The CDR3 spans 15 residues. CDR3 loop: CASSWSGQLSYEQYF. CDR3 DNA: TGTGCCAGTAGTTGGTCAGGACAGCTCTCCTACGAGCAGTACTTC.

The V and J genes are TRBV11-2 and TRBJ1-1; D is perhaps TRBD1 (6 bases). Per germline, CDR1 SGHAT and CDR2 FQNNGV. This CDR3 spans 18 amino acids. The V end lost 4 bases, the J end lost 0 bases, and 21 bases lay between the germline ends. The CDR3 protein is CASSWLGGGISMNTEAFF. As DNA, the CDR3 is TGTGCCAGCAGCTGGCTCGGGGGCGGGATCAGTATGAACACTGAAGCTTTCTTT.

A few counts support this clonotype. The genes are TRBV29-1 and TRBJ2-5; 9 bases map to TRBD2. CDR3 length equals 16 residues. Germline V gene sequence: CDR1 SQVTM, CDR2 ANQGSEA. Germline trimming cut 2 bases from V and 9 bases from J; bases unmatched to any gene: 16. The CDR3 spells CSVESTLAGGGSPQYF. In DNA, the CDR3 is TGCAGCGTTGAATCAACACTAGCGGGTGGGGGTAGTCCCCAGTACTTC.

For the CDR3, the DNA is TGTGCCAGCAGGGCGGGACAGACCCCTTACAATGAGCAGTTCTTC. This gives the protein CASRAGQTPYNEQFF. This sequence joins TRBV6-1 and TRBJ2-1, with D possibly being TRBD1 (7 bases). With 6 bases removed from V and 4 bases from J, the gap between germline ends came to 16 bases. This CDR3 has 15 residues. Germline V CDR1 and CDR2: MNHNS, SASEGT.

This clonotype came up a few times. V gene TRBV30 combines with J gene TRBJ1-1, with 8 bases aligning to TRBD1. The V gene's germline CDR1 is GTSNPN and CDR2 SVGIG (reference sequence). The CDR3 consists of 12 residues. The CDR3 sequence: CARDRMNTEAFF. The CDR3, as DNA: TGTGCTAGGGACAGGATGAACACTGAAGCTTTCTTT.

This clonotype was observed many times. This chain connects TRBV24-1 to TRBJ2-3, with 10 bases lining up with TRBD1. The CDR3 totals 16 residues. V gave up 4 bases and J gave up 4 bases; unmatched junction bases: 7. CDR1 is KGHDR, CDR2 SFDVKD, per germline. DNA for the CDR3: TGTGCCACCAGTGACCCGGGACAGGGGCGGTCAGATACGCAGTATTTT. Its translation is CATSDPGQGRSDTQYF.

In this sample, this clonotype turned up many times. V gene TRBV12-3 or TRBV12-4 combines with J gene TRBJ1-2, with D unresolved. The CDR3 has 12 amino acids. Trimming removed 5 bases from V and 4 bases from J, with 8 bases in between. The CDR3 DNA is TGTGCCAGCAGTCCCTACAGCTATGGCTACACCTTC. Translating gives CASSPYSYGYTF.

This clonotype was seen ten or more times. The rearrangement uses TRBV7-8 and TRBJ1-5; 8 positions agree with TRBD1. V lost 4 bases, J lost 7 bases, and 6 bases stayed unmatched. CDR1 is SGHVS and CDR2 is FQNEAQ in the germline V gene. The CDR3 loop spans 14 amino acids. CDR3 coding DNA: TGTGCCAGCAGCTCGGACAGGGTGGGACAGCCCCAGCATTTT. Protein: CASSSDRVGQPQHF.

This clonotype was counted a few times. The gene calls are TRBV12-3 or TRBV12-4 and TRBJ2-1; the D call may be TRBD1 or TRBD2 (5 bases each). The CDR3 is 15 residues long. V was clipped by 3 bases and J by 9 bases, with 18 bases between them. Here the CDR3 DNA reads TGTGCCAGCAGTTTTGAGGGGAGATACAGGTTTGAGCAGTTCTTC. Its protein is CASSFEGRYRFEQFF.

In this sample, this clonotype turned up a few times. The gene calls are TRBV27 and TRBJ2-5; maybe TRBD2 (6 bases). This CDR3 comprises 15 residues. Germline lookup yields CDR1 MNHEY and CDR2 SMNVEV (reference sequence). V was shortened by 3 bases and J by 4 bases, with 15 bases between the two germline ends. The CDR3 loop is CASSFNRMGGETQYF. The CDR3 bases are TGTGCCAGCAGTTTTAACAGGATGGGAGGAGAGACCCAGTACTTC.

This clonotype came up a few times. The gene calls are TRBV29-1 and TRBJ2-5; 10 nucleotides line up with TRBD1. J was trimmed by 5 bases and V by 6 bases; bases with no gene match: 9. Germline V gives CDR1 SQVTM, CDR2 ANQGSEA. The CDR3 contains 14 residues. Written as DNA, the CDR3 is TGCAGCGTCCCCGGGACAGGGGTTACGGAGACCCAGTACTTC. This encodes CSVPGTGVTETQYF.

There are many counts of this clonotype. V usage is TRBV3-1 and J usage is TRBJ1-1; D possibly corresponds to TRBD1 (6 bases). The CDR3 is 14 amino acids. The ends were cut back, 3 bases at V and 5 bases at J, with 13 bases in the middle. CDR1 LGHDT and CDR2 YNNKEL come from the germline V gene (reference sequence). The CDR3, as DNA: TGTGCCAGCAGCCAGCGGTCAGGGGCGACTGAAGCTTTCTTT. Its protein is CASSQRSGATEAFF.

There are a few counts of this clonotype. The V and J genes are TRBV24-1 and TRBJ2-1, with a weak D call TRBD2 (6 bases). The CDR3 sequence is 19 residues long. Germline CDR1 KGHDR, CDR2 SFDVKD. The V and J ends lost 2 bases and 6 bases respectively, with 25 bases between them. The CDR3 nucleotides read TGTGCCACCAGTGATTCTCAGGCACCGGGACTCTCCGGCGTCAATGAGCAGTTCTTC. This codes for CATSDSQAPGLSGVNEQFF.

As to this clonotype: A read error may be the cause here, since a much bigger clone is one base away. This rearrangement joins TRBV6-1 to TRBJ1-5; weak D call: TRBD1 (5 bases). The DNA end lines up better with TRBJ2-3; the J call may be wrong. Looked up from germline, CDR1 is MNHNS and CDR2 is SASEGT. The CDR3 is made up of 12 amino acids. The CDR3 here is CASTPGSEPQYF. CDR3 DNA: TGTGCCAGCACCCCAGGGTCCGAGCCCCAGTATTTT.

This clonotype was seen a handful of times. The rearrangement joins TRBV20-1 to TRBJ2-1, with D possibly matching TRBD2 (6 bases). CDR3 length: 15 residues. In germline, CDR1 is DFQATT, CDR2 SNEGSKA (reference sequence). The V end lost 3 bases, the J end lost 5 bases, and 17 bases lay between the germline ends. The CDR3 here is CSASALARNDNEQFF. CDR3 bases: TGCAGTGCTAGTGCGCTAGCGAGGAATGACAATGAGCAGTTCTTC.